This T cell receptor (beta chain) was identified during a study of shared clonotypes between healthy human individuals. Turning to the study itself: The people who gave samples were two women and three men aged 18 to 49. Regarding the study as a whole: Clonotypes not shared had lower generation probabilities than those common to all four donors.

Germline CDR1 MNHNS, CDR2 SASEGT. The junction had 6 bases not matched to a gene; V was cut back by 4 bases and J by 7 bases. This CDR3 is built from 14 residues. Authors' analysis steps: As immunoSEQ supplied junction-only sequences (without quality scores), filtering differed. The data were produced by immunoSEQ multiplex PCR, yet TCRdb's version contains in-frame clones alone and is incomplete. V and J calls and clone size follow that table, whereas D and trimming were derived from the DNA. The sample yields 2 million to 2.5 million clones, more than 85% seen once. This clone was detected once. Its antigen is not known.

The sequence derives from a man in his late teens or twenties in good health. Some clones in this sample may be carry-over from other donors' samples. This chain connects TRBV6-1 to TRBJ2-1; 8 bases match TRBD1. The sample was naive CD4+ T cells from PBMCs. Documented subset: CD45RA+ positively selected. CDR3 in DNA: TGTGCCAGCAGTGTCCCGGGACAGGTTAATGAGCAGTTCTTC. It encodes CASSVPGQVNEQFF.